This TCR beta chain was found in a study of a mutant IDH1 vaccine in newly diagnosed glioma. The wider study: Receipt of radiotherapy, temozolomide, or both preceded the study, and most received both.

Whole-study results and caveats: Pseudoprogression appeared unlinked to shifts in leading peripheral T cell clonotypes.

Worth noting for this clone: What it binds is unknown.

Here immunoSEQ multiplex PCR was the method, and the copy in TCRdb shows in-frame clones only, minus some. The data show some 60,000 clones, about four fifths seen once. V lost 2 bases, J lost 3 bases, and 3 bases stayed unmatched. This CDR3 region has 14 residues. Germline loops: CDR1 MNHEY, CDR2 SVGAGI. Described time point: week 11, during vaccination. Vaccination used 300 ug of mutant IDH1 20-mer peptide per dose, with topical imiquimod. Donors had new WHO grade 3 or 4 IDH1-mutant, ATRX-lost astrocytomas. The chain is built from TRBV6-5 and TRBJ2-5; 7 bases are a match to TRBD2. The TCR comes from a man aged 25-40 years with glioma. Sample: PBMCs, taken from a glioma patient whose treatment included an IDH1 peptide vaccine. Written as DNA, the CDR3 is TGTGCCAGCAGTTACGGGGGGGTGGAAGAGACCCAGTACTTC. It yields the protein CASSYGGVEETQYF.